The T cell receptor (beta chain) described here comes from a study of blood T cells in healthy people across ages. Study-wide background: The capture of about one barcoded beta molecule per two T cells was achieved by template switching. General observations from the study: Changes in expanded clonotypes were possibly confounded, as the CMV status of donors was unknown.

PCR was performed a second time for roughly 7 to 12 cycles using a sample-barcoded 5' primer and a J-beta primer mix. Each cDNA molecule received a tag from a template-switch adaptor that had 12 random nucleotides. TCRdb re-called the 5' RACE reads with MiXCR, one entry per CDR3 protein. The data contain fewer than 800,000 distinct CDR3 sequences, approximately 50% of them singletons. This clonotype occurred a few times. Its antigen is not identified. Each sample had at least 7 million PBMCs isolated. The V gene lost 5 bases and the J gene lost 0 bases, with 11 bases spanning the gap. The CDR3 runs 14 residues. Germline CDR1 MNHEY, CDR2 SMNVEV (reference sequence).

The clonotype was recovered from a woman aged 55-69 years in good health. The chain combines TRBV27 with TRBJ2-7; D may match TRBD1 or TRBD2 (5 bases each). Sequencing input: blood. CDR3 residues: CASSMGPISYEQYF. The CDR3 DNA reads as TGTGCCAGCAGTATGGGACCTATCTCCTACGAGCAGTACTTC.